This TCR beta chain was captured in a study of regulatory T cells in long-lasting Graves disease. Regarding the study as a whole: Newly diagnosed disease favored TRBV20-1 and TRBJ2-1 over persistent disease.

This clonotype has a count of ten or more. The antigen is unknown. Library construction for TCR beta used iRepertoire HTBI primers and Arm-PCR of CDR3 regions. One entry per CDR3 protein results from TCRdb running MiXCR on the multiplex PCR reads. This sample has about 520,000 distinct CDR3 sequences, with 12% found just once. Time point defined: newly diagnosed GD, antithyroid drugs for less than 3 months. The TCR library used RNA extracted from PBMCs. In germline, CDR1 is GTSNPN, CDR2 SVGIG (reference sequence). Trimming took 0 bases from V and 7 from J; bases not matched to a gene: 5. The CDR3 is made up of 13 amino acids. The same data also went into a second study, on T cells in Graves' hyperthyroidism and ophthalmopathy. From that paper: A first-round RT-PCR of the TCR CDR3 used the HTBI primer set.

Material: peripheral blood mononuclear cells (PBMCs), obtained at new diagnosis, from a patient treated with antithyroid drugs. The TCR sequence derives from a woman in her twenties or thirties with Graves disease. This rearrangement joins TRBV30 to TRBJ1-1; 7 bases are a match to TRBD1. The DNA of the CDR3 is TGTGCCTGGAGTGTACGACAGGGCCTTGAAGCTTTCTTT. Translation gives CAWSVRQGLEAFF.